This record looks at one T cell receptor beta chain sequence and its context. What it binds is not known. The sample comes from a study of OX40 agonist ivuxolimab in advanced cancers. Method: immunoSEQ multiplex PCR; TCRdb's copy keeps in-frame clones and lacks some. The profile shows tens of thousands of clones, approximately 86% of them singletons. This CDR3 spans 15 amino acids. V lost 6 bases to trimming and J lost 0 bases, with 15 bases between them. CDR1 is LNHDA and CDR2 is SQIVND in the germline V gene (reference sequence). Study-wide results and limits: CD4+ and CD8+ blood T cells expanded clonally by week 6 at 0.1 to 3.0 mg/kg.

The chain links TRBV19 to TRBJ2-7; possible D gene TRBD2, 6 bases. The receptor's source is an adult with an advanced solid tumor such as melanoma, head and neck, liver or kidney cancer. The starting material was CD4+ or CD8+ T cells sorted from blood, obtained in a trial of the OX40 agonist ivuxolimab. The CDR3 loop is CASSISGMSSYEQYF. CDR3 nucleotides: TGTGCCAGTAGCATTAGCGGAATGAGCTCCTACGAGCAGTACTTC.